This T cell receptor (beta chain) was obtained from a study of T-cell reconstitution after alpha-beta-depleted transplantation in children (dated by TCRdb to the mid-2010s). About the full investigation: The study quantitatively tracked T-cell immune reconstitution after TCRalphabeta/CD19-depleted allogeneic hematopoietic cell transplantation in children using TCR repertoire profiling.

Libraries were prepared through PCR. Sequencing was performed on an Illumina HiSeq 2500. Molecular barcoding was employed in the preparation of TCR libraries, with unique molecular identifiers being used to normalize TCRbeta repertoire quantification. TCRdb trimmed public reads at Q25 via fastp, called clones via MiXCR and kept in-frame beta chains. Under each unique CDR3 protein, matching rows form one entry showing the most common genes and DNA. In all, the sample holds about 610,000 distinct CDR3 sequences, and under 12% of those were seen once. The ten most abundant clones make up 3.5% to 5% of the sample. Points on this clonotype: Its cognate antigen has yet to be identified. It has no much larger one-base neighbor in the sample; base qualities were not kept.

Including the terminal cysteine and phenylalanine, the CDR3 comprises 15 residues. Of the read, only the CDR3 DNA is kept; its 45 bases are in frame from base 1. Deletion took 7 bases off V and 1 base off J, with a span of 17 bases between the germline ends. CDR1 and CDR2, per the germline V gene (reference sequence), are DFQATT and SNEGSKA. The sample consisted of PBMCs from the stem cell graft donor, taken from the stem cell graft. The clonotype comes from a human donor who donated a stem cell graft to a child with acute myeloid leukemia. Rearrangement joined TRBV20-1 to TRBJ2-1; TRBD1 could be the D gene, as 5 bases match. For the CDR3, the sequence is CSGQSPKGSYNEQFF. The sequence in DNA is TGCAGTGGACAGTCCCCTAAGGGTTCCTACAATGAGCAGTTCTTC.